Given below is one T cell receptor beta chain in context. As yet, its antigen is unknown. Other nucleotide sequences in the sample specify the same CDR3. Source study methods: For the immunoSEQ data, sequences were junction-only without quality scores, so filtering differed. Clones were sequenced by immunoSEQ multiplex PCR, and TCRdb holds only the in-frame ones, with some missing. Clone size and the V and J calls come from that table; the DNA yielded D and trimming. Of millions of clones listed, around 95% are singletons. The germline CDR1 and CDR2 sequences are MNHNS and SASEGT. V shed 4 bases, J shed 0 bases, and the junction held 8 bases outside the gene matches. The CDR3 contains 16 residues. This entry comes from a study of shared clonotypes between healthy human individuals. Study conclusions and caveats: Owing to a small donor count, the genetic and exposure-history diversity represented was limited. In contrast to clonotypes shared by all four donors, non-shared clonotypes had lower generation probabilities. The study generally estimated greater richness for naive than memory subsets.

The V call is TRBV6-1, the J call TRBJ2-7; 8 nucleotides agree with TRBD1. This receptor was obtained from a man aged 18 to 35 in good health. The sequencing input was naive CD4+ T cells sorted from blood. Regarding subset: CD45RA+ positively selected. This CDR3 reads CASSALGTGSSYEQYF. The CDR3 DNA reads as TGTGCCAGCAGTGCCTTGGGGACAGGTAGCTCCTACGAGCAGTACTTC.